This is a list of T cell receptor beta chains from one sample in a study of blood T cells in healthy people across ages. In TCRdb, the 5' RACE reads were re-called with MiXCR into one record per CDR3 protein. The sample includes about 510,000 distinct CDR3 sequences, around a quarter seen only once; the top ten take about 3.9%. A further study also used this sample, focusing on T cells of mothers and their children.

Material for sequencing was blood. The receptors here all came from a boy aged 2 to 9 in good health. CDR3s include the opening cysteine and the closing phenylalanine or tryptophan. Clone size is shown for a subset of rows, as once, few, many or a class of expanded clone.

v_gene: TRBV15; abundance: few; CDR3aa: CATSRDLAVQETQYF
v_gene: TRBV7-2; abundance: few; CDR3aa: CASSLSTPTGYNEQFF
v_gene: TRBV7-9; abundance: .; CDR3aa: CASSPPLSRVGEQYF
v_gene: TRBV2; abundance: few; CDR3aa: CASSEGTKQSTDTQYF
v_gene: TRBV7-9; abundance: .; CDR3aa: CASSFPPGLAGGETQCF
v_gene: TRBV20-1; abundance: few; CDR3aa: CSARADGARNIQYF
v_gene: TRBV6-1; abundance: few; CDR3aa: CASSRHHRFGGNQPQHF
v_gene: TRBV20-1; abundance: .; CDR3aa: CSARKLSGMDEQFF
v_gene: TRBV20-1; abundance: .; CDR3aa: CSATRDRGGNTEAFF
v_gene: TRBV29-1; abundance: few; CDR3aa: CSARAGDTEAFF
v_gene: TRBV24-1; abundance: .; CDR3aa: CATSRLGAGDHYNEQFF
v_gene: TRBV6-5; abundance: few; CDR3aa: CASSRETTDTQYF
v_gene: TRBV5-1; abundance: few; CDR3aa: CASSEGLTAAGTQYF
v_gene: TRBV3-1; abundance: .; CDR3aa: CASSQTLGLAGTEQYF
v_gene: TRBV12-3/TRBV12-4; abundance: few; CDR3aa: CASSLTTGAGANVLTF
v_gene: TRBV15; abundance: many; CDR3aa: CATSAGLAGAPETQYF
v_gene: TRBV11-2; abundance: .; CDR3aa: CASSPRAGGPEETQYF
v_gene: TRBV7-6; abundance: many; CDR3aa: CASSSTTGVFEKLFF
v_gene: TRBV7-8; abundance: few; CDR3aa: CASSSNPLVHSSNYGYTF
v_gene: TRBV7-9; abundance: .; CDR3aa: CASSLLSGRRDEQYF
v_gene: TRBV5-1; abundance: .; CDR3aa: CASSLFPHEQYF
v_gene: TRBV2; abundance: .; CDR3aa: CASSGLEWTQYF
v_gene: TRBV10-3; abundance: few; CDR3aa: CANARTDTDTQYF
v_gene: TRBV29-1; abundance: few; CDR3aa: CSVRGVLAKNIQCF
v_gene: TRBV7-9; abundance: few; CDR3aa: CASSTTVTALHSFAYEQYF
v_gene: TRBV14; abundance: .; CDR3aa: CASSQEKRGPYEQYF
v_gene: TRBV4-2; abundance: .; CDR3aa: CASSPNQGREETQYF
v_gene: TRBV10-1; abundance: few; CDR3aa: CASSESTGRAFF
v_gene: TRBV20-1; abundance: .; CDR3aa: CSARDSGAPHNEQFF
v_gene: TRBV25-1; abundance: few; CDR3aa: CASSEFGAGQGAAGANVLTF
v_gene: TRBV5-1; abundance: few; CDR3aa: CASSLGTSPEQYF
v_gene: TRBV6-5; abundance: .; CDR3aa: CASSYSMGRFQETQYF